The T cell receptor (beta chain) described here comes from a study of Graves' ophthalmopathy and Graves' hyperthyroidism. Looking at the study overall: Researchers obtained peripheral blood at initial diagnosis, before any treatment had begun.

On this clonotype itself: Its matching antigen is unknown.

Overall study results and limits: Appearing in blood as well were most expanded thyroid clonotypes above 0.001 frequency.

Amplification of TCR beta CDR3 regions used RNA transcripts. HTBI-primed RT-PCR formed the first round, and a multiplex PCR formed the second. TCRdb independently ran MiXCR on the multiplex PCR reads; one entry per CDR3 protein. The repertoire holds 620,000 or so distinct CDR3 sequences, with roughly 20% as singletons. Exclusion covered patients with other autoimmune diseases or uncontrolled infections (as well as pregnancy or lactation). The sample consisted of peripheral blood. The TCR sequence derives from a young woman with stable Graves' hyperthyroidism. Some clones in this sample may be carry-over from other donors' samples.

CDR3 coding DNA: TGTGCCAGCAGCTTAGTAGGGACTAGCGGGGCCTACGAGCAGTACTTC. Translating it yields CASSLVGTSGAYEQYF. The V call is TRBV11-2, the J call TRBJ2-7, with 13 positions matching TRBD2. The ends lost 1 base at V and 2 bases at J; junction bases unmatched: 2. The CDR3 loop spans 16 amino acids. The germline CDR1 and CDR2 sequences are SGHAT and FQNNGV.